A single sample gave rise to the 18 T cell receptor beta chains below, sequenced in a study of shared clonotypes between healthy human individuals. TCRdb's copy holds only in-frame clones and misses some; the assay was immunoSEQ multiplex PCR. Among approximately 600,000 clones listed, approximately 96% were seen once. Naive CD8 cells comprised CD45RO-negative, CCR7-positively selected cells, excluding terminally differentiated effector memory CD45RA+ cells. Sequencing input: naive CD8+ T cells sorted from blood. These receptors originate from a woman between 25 and 40 years old in good health.

The rearrangement uses TRBV28 and TRBJ2-1; unclear D gene. This CDR3 spans 12 amino acids. Deletions cut 2 bases from V and 9 bases from J, with 8 bases between. CDR1 and CDR2 (germline): MDHEN, SYDVKM. CDR3 nucleotides: TGTGCCAGCAGTTTAGCCACTCTTGAGCAGTTCTTC. It codes for CASSLATLEQFF.

The V call is TRBV4-1, the J call TRBJ2-1; D unresolved. The CDR3 consists of 15 residues. V lost 0 bases and J 0 bases, leaving 6 bases between the germline ends. Germline V lookup: CDR1 MGHRA, CDR2 YSYEKL. CDR3: CASSQEVSSYNEQFF. Written as DNA, the CDR3 is TGCGCCAGCAGCCAAGAGGTGAGCTCCTACAATGAGCAGTTCTTC.

The chain couples TRBV28 to TRBJ1-2; D might be TRBD1 (5 bases). In germline, CDR1 is MDHEN, CDR2 SYDVKM. Trimming removed 5 bases at V and 6 bases at J, with 13 bases between. The CDR3 has 13 amino acids. The DNA of the CDR3 is TGTGCCAGCAGTCCACAGCGGACACATGGCTACACCTTC. It codes for CASSPQRTHGYTF.

This chain uses TRBV27 with TRBJ1-5, with D maybe TRBD1 (6 bases). Germline lookup yields CDR1 MNHEY and CDR2 SMNVEV (reference sequence). Trimming stripped 6 bases from V and 7 bases from J, with 16 bases between. This CDR3 spans 14 amino acids. The CDR3 DNA follows: TGTGCCAGCAGCCTAATACAGGGTCTGCAGCCCCAGCATTTT. Its translation is CASSLIQGLQPQHF.

This chain connects TRBV28 to TRBJ1-2; D remains unclear. Trimming shortened V by 4 bases and J by 8 bases, and 20 bases separated the two germline ends. The V gene's germline CDR1 is MDHEN and CDR2 SYDVKM. The CDR3 has 15 residues. CDR3 protein: CASSYPDNGQEGYTF. The CDR3 DNA reads TGTGCCAGCAGTTATCCGGATAACGGGCAGGAGGGCTACACCTTC.

Note on this clone: The identical CDR3 is also encoded by other nucleotide sequences in the sample. CDR3 nucleotides: TGTGCCAGCAGCTTAGGGAGCGGCTACGAGCAGTACTTC. Translated, it gives CASSLGSGYEQYF. The chain links TRBV11-2 to TRBJ2-7, with a tentative D call TRBD2 (5 bases). Germline V gene lookup returns CDR1 SGHAT and CDR2 FQNNGV. The ends were cut back, 1 base at V and 3 bases at J, with 7 bases in the middle. CDR3 length: 13 residues.

The V and J genes are TRBV5-6 and TRBJ2-7; tentative D call: TRBD1 (5 bases). Germline-derived CDR1 and CDR2 are SGHDT and YYEEEE. V was trimmed by 0 bases and J by 4 bases, leaving 8 bases between them. The CDR3 loop spans 13 amino acids. The CDR3: CASSLVDSYEQYF. In nucleotides, the CDR3 is TGTGCCAGCAGCTTGGTCGACAGTTACGAGCAGTACTTC.

This clone has only one observation. The V call is TRBV11-2, the J call TRBJ2-5, with D tentatively TRBD2 (6 bases). This CDR3 comprises 15 residues. The V end was cut by 4 bases, the J end by 4 bases, with 16 bases between. Germline assignment: CDR1 SGHAT and CDR2 FQNNGV. The CDR3 loop is CASSSYWGRPETQYF. DNA of the CDR3: TGTGCCAGCAGCTCGTATTGGGGGAGGCCAGAGACCCAGTACTTC.

The chain recombines TRBV2 with TRBJ2-1; TRBD1 aligns across 11 bases. The V gene end was trimmed by 6 bases and the J gene end by 2 bases; junction bases not matched to a gene: 3. This CDR3 spans 15 amino acids. CDR1 SNHLY and CDR2 FYNNEI come from the germline V gene. The CDR3 spells CASRSGQGAYNEQFF. CDR3 coding DNA: TGTGCCAGCAGATCGGGACAGGGGGCCTACAATGAGCAGTTCTTC.

The V call is TRBV7-6, the J call TRBJ2-5; TRBD2 matches 8 bases. The J call may be wrong; the DNA end is better matched by TRBJ2-7. Germline V CDR1 and CDR2: SGHVS, FNYEAQ. The CDR3 totals 15 residues. CDR3 DNA: TGTGCCAGCAGCCCCCTTGGCCTAGCGGGTTACGAGCAGTACTTC. Protein: CASSPLGLAGYEQYF.

This chain connects TRBV7-8 to TRBJ2-7; 8 nucleotides line up with TRBD2. The CDR3 consists of 15 residues. V dropped 0 bases and J dropped 4; count of bases not matched to a gene: 5. Germline-derived CDR1 and CDR2 are SGHVS and FQNEAQ. The CDR3 sequence is CASSLASGVGYEQYF. The CDR3 DNA sequence: TGTGCCAGCAGCTTAGCTAGCGGGGTCGGGTACGAGCAGTACTTC. Combining the CDR3 with reference TRBV7-8 and TRBJ2-7 gives the whole variable domain GAGVSQSPRYKVAKRGQDVALRCDPISGHVSLFWYQQALGQGPEFLTYFQNEAQLDKSGLPSDRFFAERPEGSVSTLKIQRTQQEDSAVYLCASSLASGVGYEQYFGPGTRLTVT.

The chain has TRBV30 and TRBJ1-6; 9 nucleotides line up with TRBD1. The J segment lost 10 bases and the V segment lost 1 base, leaving 5 bases of the junction unmatched. The CDR3 runs to 14 residues. From germline, CDR1 is GTSNPN and CDR2 SVGIG (reference sequence). The CDR3 coding sequence is TGTGCCTGGAGTGGGGGGACAGGGTGGTCACCCCTCCACTTT. This encodes CAWSGGTGWSPLHF.

The DNA for the CDR3 is TGTGCCAGCAGCGATCTGGTAGGGGGTAATGAAAAACTGTTTTTT. Translated: CASSDLVGGNEKLFF. J is TRBJ1-4 and V is TRBV7-2, with D possibly TRBD1 on 6 matching bases. Germline V gene sequence: CDR1 SGHTA, CDR2 FQGNSA. V lost 5 bases to trimming and J lost 4 bases, with 14 bases between them. This CDR3 has 15 amino acids. The full variable domain, completed using reference TRBV7-2 and TRBJ1-4, is GAGVSQSPSNKVTEKGKDVELRCDPISGHTALYWYRQSLGQGLEFLIYFQGNSAPDKSGLPSDRFSAERTGGSVSTLTIQRTQQEDSAVYLCASSDLVGGNEKLFFGSGTQLSVL.

J is TRBJ2-1 and V is TRBV28; no firm D call. Trimming pared 3 bases from V and 9 bases from J, leaving 9 bases between. The germline V gene has CDR1 MDHEN and CDR2 SYDVKM. The CDR3 covers 12 residues. The CDR3 DNA is TGTGCCAGCAGTTTTCGGGTTACTGAGCAGTTCTTC. Its translation is CASSFRVTEQFF.

The J gene is TRBJ2-7, the V gene TRBV5-8, with 7 bases that match TRBD1. The CDR3 contains 15 residues. J was trimmed by 0 bases and V by 3 bases; bases with no gene match: 6. CDR1 and CDR2 (germline): SGHTS, YDEGEE. The CDR3 loop is CASSSTDRRSYEQYF. The CDR3 nucleotides read TGTGCCAGCAGCTCCACGGACAGGCGCTCCTACGAGCAGTACTTC.

The chain employs TRBV27 and TRBJ2-7; 7 bases line up with TRBD1. The CDR3 is made up of 14 amino acids. Trimming cost V 4 bases and J 2 bases; bases outside gene matches: 5. Germline V gene data show CDR1 as MNHEY and CDR2 as SMNVEV (reference sequence). CDR3 in amino acids: CASSWDRSTYEQYF. The CDR3 region has the DNA TGTGCCAGCAGTTGGGACAGAAGTACCTACGAGCAGTACTTC.

This clone was seen once. The J gene is TRBJ1-2, the V gene TRBV6-5; 9 bases match TRBD1. This CDR3 is 13 amino acids long. From germline, CDR1 is MNHEY and CDR2 SVGAGI. The ends lost 6 bases at V and 5 bases at J; junction bases unmatched: 4. Here the CDR3 DNA reads TGTGCCAGCAGCAAAGGGACAGGGTATGGCTACACCTTC. Translation: CASSKGTGYGYTF.

In this sample, this clone turned up once. The CDR3 coding sequence is TGTGCCAGCAGCTTGGTAGCCGGGGAGCAGTACTTC. This encodes CASSLVAGEQYF. The V and J genes are TRBV5-4 and TRBJ2-7, with unresolved D. Germline CDR1 is SGHNT and CDR2 is YYREEE (reference sequence). CDR3 length: 12 amino acids. V lost 0 bases and J 7 bases, leaving 8 bases between the germline ends.